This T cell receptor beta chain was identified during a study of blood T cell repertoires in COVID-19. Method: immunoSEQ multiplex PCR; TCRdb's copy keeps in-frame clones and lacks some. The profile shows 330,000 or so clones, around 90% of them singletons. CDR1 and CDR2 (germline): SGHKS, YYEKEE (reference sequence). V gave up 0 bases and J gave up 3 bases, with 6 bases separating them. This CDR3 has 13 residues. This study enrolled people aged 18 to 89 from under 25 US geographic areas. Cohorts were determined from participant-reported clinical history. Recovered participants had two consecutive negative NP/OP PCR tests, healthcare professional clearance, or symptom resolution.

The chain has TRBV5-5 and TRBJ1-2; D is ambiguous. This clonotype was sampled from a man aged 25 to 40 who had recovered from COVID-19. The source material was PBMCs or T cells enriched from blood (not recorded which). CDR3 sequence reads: CASSLDRYYGYTF. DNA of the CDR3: TGTGCCAGCAGCTTGGACAGATACTATGGCTACACCTTC.